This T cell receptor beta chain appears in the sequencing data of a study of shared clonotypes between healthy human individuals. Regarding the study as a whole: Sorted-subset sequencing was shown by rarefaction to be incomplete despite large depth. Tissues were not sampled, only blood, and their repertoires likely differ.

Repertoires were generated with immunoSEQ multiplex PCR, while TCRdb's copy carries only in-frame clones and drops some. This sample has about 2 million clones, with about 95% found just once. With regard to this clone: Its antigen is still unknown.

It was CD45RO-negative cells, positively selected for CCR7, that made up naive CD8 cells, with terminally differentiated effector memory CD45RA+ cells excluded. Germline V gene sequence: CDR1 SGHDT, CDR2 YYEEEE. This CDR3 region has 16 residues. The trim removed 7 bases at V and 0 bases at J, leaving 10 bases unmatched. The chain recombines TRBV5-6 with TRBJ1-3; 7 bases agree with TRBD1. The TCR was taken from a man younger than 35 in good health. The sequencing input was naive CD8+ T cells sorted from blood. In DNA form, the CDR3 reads TGTGCCAGCTTCTCAGGGGGGGGACCCTCTGGAAACACCATATATTTT. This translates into CASFSGGGPSGNTIYF.